This T cell receptor beta chain was identified during a study of shared clonotypes between healthy human individuals. Study-level background: Donors, aged 18 to 49, were a couple of women and three men. General study findings and limits: Naive CD4 clonotype sharing across several donors was about 5%.

The CDR3 contains 13 residues. The J segment lost 2 bases and the V segment lost 7 bases, leaving 1 base of the junction unmatched. Germline V gene sequence: CDR1 PRHDT, CDR2 FYEKMQ (reference sequence). On this clone: Its target is not known.

CD8 cells classed as naive were CD45RO-negative and positively selected for CCR7, excluding terminally differentiated effector memory CD45RA+ cells. Genomic DNA (from each subset) was split evenly across several immunoSEQ plates. The repertoire was sequenced with immunoSEQ multiplex PCR; TCRdb's copy has only in-frame clones and lacks some. The sample lists roughly 2.1 million clones; about 93% were seen once. The chain uses TRBV13 and TRBJ2-3; 9 bases agree with TRBD2. The clonotype originates from a man aged 18-30 years in good health. Some clones in this sample may be carry-over from other donors' samples. The sample taken for sequencing was naive CD8+ T cells from PBMCs. The CDR3 reads CASTGLATDTQYF. CDR3 nucleotides: TGTGCCAGCACGGGACTAGCCACAGATACGCAGTATTTT.